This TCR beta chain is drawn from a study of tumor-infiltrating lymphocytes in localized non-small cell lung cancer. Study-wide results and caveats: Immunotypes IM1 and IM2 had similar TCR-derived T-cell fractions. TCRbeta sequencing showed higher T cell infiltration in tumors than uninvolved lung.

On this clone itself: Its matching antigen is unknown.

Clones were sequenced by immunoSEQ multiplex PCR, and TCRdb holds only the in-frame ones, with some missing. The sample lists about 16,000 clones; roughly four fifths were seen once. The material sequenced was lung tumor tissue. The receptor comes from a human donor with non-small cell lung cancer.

This CDR3 reads CASSEGQGYSNQPQHF. The CDR3 DNA reads TGTGCCAGCAGTGAAGGGCAAGGTTATAGCAATCAGCCCCAGCATTTT. The chain employs TRBV2 and TRBJ1-5, with D uncertain. This CDR3 region has 16 residues. The ends were cut back, 1 base at V and 0 bases at J, with 10 bases in the middle. The germline CDR1 and CDR2 sequences are SNHLY and FYNNEI.